A selection of T cell receptor beta chains follows, all from one sample in a study of type 1 regulatory T cells. Using its own MiXCR run on the reads, TCRdb lists one record per CDR3 protein. The sample has fewer than 25,000 distinct CDR3 sequences, over 60% seen once. Their specific antigens are unknown. Sequencing used cultured T cells, either the whole culture or a sorted T cell fraction (not recorded which). The receptors were gathered from a human donor in good health. The CDR3 runs from the conserved cysteine through the conserved F or W. Fields, in order: V gene, CDR3 length, D gene, clone size, J gene, CDR3 protein, CDR3 DNA. A D gene is named only where the DNA matches it firmly. The listing skips clone size in some rows; elsewhere it reads once, few, many or a size class.

V: TRBV2; length: 16; D: TRBD2; size: NA; J: TRBJ2-5; CDR3: CASSSVERGIQETQYF; DNA: TGTGCCAGCAGCTCGGTCGAGCGGGGCATCCAAGAGACCCAGTACTTC
V: TRBV19; length: 15; D: NA; size: NA; J: TRBJ2-6; CDR3: CASGGSRTGANVLTF; DNA: TGTGCCAGTGGGGGCTCTAGGACGGGGGCCAACGTCCTGACTTTC
V: TRBV3-1; length: 16; D: NA; size: few; J: TRBJ2-1; CDR3: CASSHGGARAYNEQFF; DNA: TGTGCCAGCAGCCATGGTGGGGCCAGGGCCTACAATGAGCAGTTCTTC
V: TRBV20-1; length: 14; D: TRBD2; size: few; J: TRBJ2-5; CDR3: CSAQIAGAGETQYF; DNA: TGCAGTGCACAGATAGCGGGGGCGGGGGAGACCCAGTACTTC
V: TRBV6-5; length: 14; D: NA; size: few; J: TRBJ1-1; CDR3: CASRPTAGRTEAFF; DNA: TGTGCCAGCAGGCCAACTGCCGGTCGTACTGAAGCTTTCTTT
V: TRBV5-1; length: 13; D: NA; size: NA; J: TRBJ2-1; CDR3: CASSTGDYNEQFF; DNA: TGCGCCAGCAGCACCGGAGACTACAATGAGCAGTTCTTC
V: TRBV30; length: 14; D: NA; size: NA; J: TRBJ1-1; CDR3: CAWSVRIGNTEAFF; DNA: TGTGCCTGGAGTGTACGAATCGGGAACACTGAAGCTTTCTTT
V: TRBV5-1; length: 14; D: TRBD1; size: NA; J: TRBJ1-5; CDR3: CASSPDRGDQPQHF; DNA: TGCGCCAGCAGCCCGGACAGGGGGGATCAGCCCCAGCATTTT
V: TRBV12-3/TRBV12-4; length: 15; D: TRBD2; size: NA; J: TRBJ2-2; CDR3: CASSRLAGRTGELFF; DNA: TGTGCCAGCAGTCGGCTAGCGGGGCGGACCGGGGAGCTGTTTTTT
V: TRBV20-1; length: 13; D: NA; size: few; J: TRBJ2-3; CDR3: CSARDTRVDTQYF; DNA: TGCAGTGCTAGAGACACACGGGTAGATACGCAGTATTTT
V: TRBV20-1; length: 13; D: NA; size: NA; J: TRBJ1-1; CDR3: CSASHGQNTEAFF; DNA: TGCAGTGCTAGTCACGGACAGAACACTGAAGCTTTCTTT
V: TRBV10-3; length: 13; D: TRBD1; size: few; J: TRBJ1-1; CDR3: CAIKGQLNTEAFF; DNA: TGTGCCATCAAGGGACAGTTGAACACTGAAGCTTTCTTT
V: TRBV21-1; length: 16; D: NA; size: once; J: TRBJ1-2; CDR3: CASRLHYRDLEYGYTF; DNA: TGTGCCAGCAGGTTGCACTACCGGGACCTTGAGTATGGCTACACCTTC
V: TRBV11-3; length: 13; D: NA; size: NA; J: TRBJ2-7; CDR3: CASSYDRRYEQYF; DNA: TGTGCCAGCAGCTATGACAGGAGGTACGAGCAGTACTTC
V: TRBV4-1; length: 18; D: NA; size: NA; J: TRBJ2-3; CDR3: CASSQGLVGVLATDTQYF; DNA: TGCGCCAGCAGCCAAGGACTAGTAGGTGTGTTGGCAACAGATACGCAGTATTTT
V: TRBV20-1; length: 11; D: NA; size: NA; J: TRBJ1-1; CDR3: CSAGPNTEAFF; DNA: TGCAGTGCAGGGCCTAACACTGAAGCTTTCTTT
V: TRBV20-1; length: 14; D: TRBD1; size: few; J: TRBJ1-5; CDR3: CSARGTGSAQPQHF; DNA: TGCAGTGCTAGGGGGACAGGGTCGGCTCAGCCCCAGCATTTT
V: TRBV21-1; length: 16; D: NA; size: NA; J: TRBJ1-4; CDR3: CASSAKGAVPNEKLFF; DNA: TGTGCCAGCAGCGCGAAAGGGGCAGTACCTAATGAAAAACTGTTTTTT
V: TRBV19; length: 12; D: NA; size: NA; J: TRBJ2-2; CDR3: CCSAHDTGELFF; DNA: TGTTGCTCGGCCCACGACACCGGGGAGCTGTTTTTT
V: TRBV28; length: 12; D: NA; size: NA; J: TRBJ2-7; CDR3: CASMSRIYEQYF; DNA: TGTGCCAGCATGTCCAGGATCTACGAGCAGTACTTC
V: TRBV12-3/TRBV12-4; length: 15; D: NA; size: NA; J: TRBJ2-3; CDR3: CASSSPGAQTDTQYF; DNA: TGTGCCAGCAGTTCCCCCGGGGCTCAGACAGATACGCAGTATTTT
V: TRBV20-1; length: 16; D: NA; size: few; J: TRBJ1-2; CDR3: CSASANWGGSHYGYTF; DNA: TGCAGTGCTAGCGCTAATTGGGGGGGGTCGCACTATGGCTACACCTTC
V: TRBV20-1; length: 13; D: TRBD1; size: NA; J: TRBJ2-7; CDR3: CSAGGQGLYEQYF; DNA: TGCAGTGCAGGGGGACAGGGGTTGTACGAGCAGTACTTC
V: TRBV27; length: 16; D: NA; size: NA; J: TRBJ2-7; CDR3: CASSSTGLPDSYEQYF; DNA: TGTGCCAGCAGTTCGACGGGACTCCCAGACTCCTACGAGCAGTACTTC
V: TRBV6-1; length: 15; D: TRBD2; size: NA; J: TRBJ2-1; CDR3: CASRSGTSGHNEQFF; DNA: TGTGCCAGCAGATCCGGGACTAGCGGGCACAATGAGCAGTTCTTC
V: TRBV18; length: 14; D: NA; size: NA; J: TRBJ2-3; CDR3: CASSPPGGADTQYF; DNA: TGTGCCAGCTCACCTCCCGGAGGGGCAGATACGCAGTATTTT
V: TRBV10-3; length: 17; D: NA; size: NA; J: TRBJ2-6; CDR3: CVISWTPANSGANVLTF; DNA: TGTGTCATCAGTTGGACGCCCGCGAACTCTGGGGCCAACGTCCTGACTTTC
V: TRBV7-2; length: 15; D: NA; size: NA; J: TRBJ2-3; CDR3: CASSLALDSPDTQYF; DNA: TGTGCCAGCAGCTTAGCCCTGGACAGTCCAGATACGCAGTATTTT
V: TRBV6-6; length: 11; D: NA; size: NA; J: TRBJ2-3; CDR3: CASSEGSAQYF; DNA: TGTGCCAGCAGTGAAGGGAGCGCGCAGTATTTT
V: TRBV3-1; length: 15; D: NA; size: once; J: TRBJ1-1; CDR3: CASSPKQGGNTEAFF; DNA: TGTGCCAGCAGCCCAAAACAGGGAGGGAACACTGAAGCTTTCTTT
V: TRBV7-9; length: 14; D: TRBD2; size: NA; J: TRBJ2-3; CDR3: CASSRPSGGAKQYF; DNA: TGTGCCAGCAGCAGACCTAGCGGGGGGGCAAAACAGTATTTT
V: TRBV7-9; length: 13; D: NA; size: few; J: TRBJ1-1; CDR3: CASSLLGGAEAFF; DNA: TGTGCCAGCAGCTTGCTAGGCGGAGCTGAAGCTTTCTTT
V: TRBV20-1; length: 14; D: TRBD1; size: NA; J: TRBJ1-5; CDR3: CSAVPTGGGQPQHF; DNA: TGCAGTGCTGTACCCACAGGGGGTGGTCAGCCCCAGCATTTT
V: TRBV5-4; length: 20; D: TRBD1; size: NA; J: TRBJ2-1; CDR3: CASSLAGTGWGRLSYNEQFF; DNA: TGTGCCAGCAGCTTGGCCGGGACAGGGTGGGGCCGGCTTAGTTACAATGAGCAGTTCTTC
V: TRBV5-1; length: 14; D: TRBD1; size: NA; J: TRBJ2-7; CDR3: CASRSDRVTYEQYF; DNA: TGCGCCAGCAGGTCGGACAGGGTGACCTACGAGCAGTACTTC
V: TRBV4-1; length: 16; D: NA; size: NA; J: TRBJ1-2; CDR3: CASSRPSGSGEGGYTF; DNA: TGCGCCAGCAGCCGCCCGTCGGGTTCGGGGGAGGGTGGCTACACCTTC
V: TRBV4-1; length: 14; D: TRBD1; size: NA; J: TRBJ1-2; CDR3: CASSPDRSAYGYTF; DNA: TGCGCCAGCAGCCCGGACAGGTCAGCCTATGGCTACACCTTC
V: TRBV27; length: 15; D: NA; size: NA; J: TRBJ1-5; CDR3: CASSSRGSGNQPQHF; DNA: TGTGCCAGCAGTTCAAGGGGGAGTGGCAATCAGCCCCAGCATTTT
V: TRBV12-3/TRBV12-4; length: 13; D: NA; size: NA; J: TRBJ1-5; CDR3: CASSLQENQPQHF; DNA: TGTGCCAGCAGTTTGCAGGAAAATCAGCCCCAGCATTTT
V: TRBV24-1; length: 18; D: TRBD1; size: NA; J: TRBJ2-3; CDR3: CATSDLKRGQIPTDTQYF; DNA: TGTGCCACCAGTGATTTAAAAAGGGGACAGATACCCACAGATACGCAGTATTTT
V: TRBV5-1; length: 14; D: NA; size: NA; J: TRBJ1-3; CDR3: CASSPTDSGNTIYF; DNA: TGCGCCAGCAGCCCGACGGATTCTGGAAACACCATATATTTT
V: TRBV5-1; length: 13; D: NA; size: NA; J: TRBJ1-1; CDR3: CASSLPGAGEAFF; DNA: TGCGCCAGCAGCTTGCCCGGGGCCGGTGAAGCTTTCTTT
V: TRBV3-1; length: 14; D: NA; size: NA; J: TRBJ2-3; CDR3: CASSQAASTDTQYF; DNA: TGTGCCAGCAGCCAGGCTGCTAGCACAGATACGCAGTATTTT
V: TRBV11-2; length: 10; D: NA; size: few; J: TRBJ2-5; CDR3: CASSGLTQYF; DNA: TGTGCCAGCAGCGGCCTAACCCAGTACTTC
V: TRBV12-5; length: 15; D: NA; size: NA; J: TRBJ1-5; CDR3: CASGLVPGMHQPQHF; DNA: TGTGCTAGTGGTTTGGTACCGGGTATGCATCAGCCCCAGCATTTT
V: TRBV5-1; length: 17; D: TRBD2; size: NA; J: TRBJ2-5; CDR3: CASSLDRLAGESETQYF; DNA: TGCGCCAGCAGCTTGGACCGACTAGCGGGGGAATCGGAGACCCAGTACTTC
V: TRBV5-1; length: 13; D: NA; size: NA; J: TRBJ2-7; CDR3: CASSMTVSYEQYF; DNA: TGCGCCAGCAGCATGACAGTTTCCTACGAGCAGTACTTC
V: TRBV6-5; length: 13; D: NA; size: NA; J: TRBJ1-5; CDR3: CASREGRDQPQHF; DNA: TGTGCCAGCAGGGAGGGTCGGGATCAGCCCCAGCATTTT
V: TRBV20-1; length: 16; D: TRBD2; size: NA; J: TRBJ2-2; CDR3: CSARLPGGGNTGELFF; DNA: TGCAGTGCTAGACTCCCTGGGGGGGGAAACACCGGGGAGCTGTTTTTT
V: TRBV7-8; length: 15; D: TRBD1; size: NA; J: TRBJ2-2; CDR3: CAGKDRGLSTGELFF; DNA: TGTGCCGGGAAGGACAGGGGGTTGAGCACCGGGGAGCTGTTTTTT
V: TRBV4-2; length: 15; D: NA; size: NA; J: TRBJ2-5; CDR3: CASSQSYGARETQYF; DNA: TGTGCCAGCAGCCAGAGCTACGGGGCCAGGGAGACCCAGTACTTC
V: TRBV5-1; length: 15; D: NA; size: NA; J: TRBJ1-1; CDR3: CASSLAGTSNTEAFF; DNA: TGCGCCAGCAGCTTGGCGGGGACATCTAACACTGAAGCTTTCTTT
V: TRBV7-9; length: 15; D: NA; size: NA; J: TRBJ2-1; CDR3: CASSLPGTDYNEQFF; DNA: TGTGCCAGCAGCTTACCAGGGACGGACTACAATGAGCAGTTCTTC
V: TRBV12-3/TRBV12-4; length: 15; D: NA; size: NA; J: TRBJ2-5; CDR3: CASSILPEAWETQYF; DNA: TGTGCCAGCAGTATCCTTCCGGAGGCGTGGGAGACCCAGTACTTC
V: TRBV6-1; length: 16; D: TRBD1; size: NA; J: TRBJ2-3; CDR3: CASSEQTGGGTDTQYF; DNA: TGTGCCAGCAGTGAACAAACAGGGGGCGGCACAGATACGCAGTATTTT
V: TRBV5-1; length: 15; D: TRBD1; size: NA; J: TRBJ1-2; CDR3: CASSSGQGSNYGYTF; DNA: TGCGCCAGCAGCTCGGGACAGGGATCTAACTATGGCTACACCTTC
V: TRBV7-9; length: 15; D: NA; size: NA; J: TRBJ2-1; CDR3: CASSLGNRPYNEQFF; DNA: TGTGCCAGCAGCTTAGGAAACAGGCCCTACAATGAGCAGTTCTTC
V: TRBV29-1; length: 14; D: TRBD2; size: once; J: TRBJ2-3; CDR3: CSVLAGALTDTQYF; DNA: TGCAGCGTGCTAGCGGGGGCCCTCACAGATACGCAGTATTTT
V: TRBV29-1; length: 14; D: NA; size: NA; J: TRBJ2-2; CDR3: CSVARATGTGELFF; DNA: TGCAGCGTCGCTCGAGCTACAGGGACCGGGGAGCTGTTTTTT